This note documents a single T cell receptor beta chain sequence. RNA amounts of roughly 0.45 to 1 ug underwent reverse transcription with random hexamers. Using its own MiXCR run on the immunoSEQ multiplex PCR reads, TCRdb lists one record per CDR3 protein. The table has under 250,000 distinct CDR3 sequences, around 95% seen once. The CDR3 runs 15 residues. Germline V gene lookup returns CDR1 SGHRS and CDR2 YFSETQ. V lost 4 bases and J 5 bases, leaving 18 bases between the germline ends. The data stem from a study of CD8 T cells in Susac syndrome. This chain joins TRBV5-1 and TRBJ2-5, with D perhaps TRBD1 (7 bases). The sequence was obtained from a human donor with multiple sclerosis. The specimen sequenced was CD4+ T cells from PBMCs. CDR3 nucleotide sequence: TGCGCCAGCAGCCCCGGACAGGAGGGGCCGGAGACCCAGTACTTC. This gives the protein CASSPGQEGPETQYF.